These 20 T cell receptor beta chains originate from one sample sequenced in a study of blood T cell repertoires in COVID-19. Sequencing used immunoSEQ multiplex PCR; TCRdb keeps in-frame clones, though not all of them. Of fewer than 300,000 clones listed, around 90% were seen once; the top ten hold more than 0.95%. The sample consisted of PBMCs or T cells enriched from blood (not recorded which). Receptors were obtained from a woman between 25 and 40 years old who had recovered from COVID-19.

This clone was seen just once. The chain links TRBV2 to TRBJ1-5, with a tentative D call TRBD1 (6 bases). The CDR3 consists of 13 residues. Germline assignment: CDR1 SNHLY and CDR2 FYNNEI. The germline V and J ends were trimmed by 6 bases and 6 bases, with 12 bases remaining between them. The DNA for the CDR3 is TGTGCCAGCAGGTGGACAGATACTCAGCCCCAGCATTTT. Its translation is CASRWTDTQPQHF.

In this sample, this clone turned up once. V usage is TRBV6-5 and J usage is TRBJ1-3; tentative D call: TRBD1 (6 bases). Germline V lookup: CDR1 MNHEY, CDR2 SVGAGI. The CDR3 has 16 amino acids. Trimming removed 2 bases at V and 2 bases at J, with 13 bases between. The CDR3 here is CASSYRTDPPGNTIYF. The CDR3 region has the DNA TGTGCCAGCAGTTACAGGACAGACCCCCCTGGAAACACCATATATTTT.

The chain recombines TRBV7-9 with TRBJ2-7, with 10 bases identical to TRBD2. From germline, CDR1 is SEHNR and CDR2 FQNEAQ (reference sequence). This CDR3 has 15 amino acids. V gave up 3 bases and J gave up 3 bases; unmatched junction bases: 5. The CDR3 is CASSLGLARDYEQYF. In DNA form, the CDR3 reads TGTGCCAGCAGCTTGGGACTAGCGAGGGACTACGAGCAGTACTTC. Complete variable domain (other parts from reference TRBV7-9 and TRBJ2-7): DTGVSQNPRHKITKRGQNVTFRCDPISEHNRLYWYRQTLGQGPEFLTYFQNEAQLEKSRLLSDRFSAERPKGSFSTLEIQRTEQGDSAMYLCASSLGLARDYEQYFGPGTRLTVT.

The gene calls are TRBV2 and TRBJ2-1; D gene unclear. From germline, CDR1 is SNHLY and CDR2 FYNNEI. V shed 2 bases and J shed 2 bases, with 10 bases lying between them. There are 15 residues in the CDR3. CDR3 region: CASSEFRGAYNEQFF. In DNA, the CDR3 is TGTGCCAGCAGTGAATTCCGAGGAGCCTACAATGAGCAGTTCTTC.

This clone has more than one count but fewer than ten. The chain uses TRBV6-2 or TRBV6-3 and TRBJ2-7; D possibly corresponds to TRBD2 (6 bases). The CDR3 length is 14 residues. Germline CDR1 reads MNHEY; CDR2 reads SVGEGT. V was clipped by 3 bases and J by 3 bases, with 12 bases between them. CDR3 loop: CASSYRAGFYEQYF. The CDR3 DNA sequence: TGTGCCAGCAGTTATAGGGCGGGGTTCTACGAGCAGTACTTC.

CDR3 region: CASKSGSLPSSNQPQHF. The CDR3 DNA follows: TGTGCCAGCAAGTCGGGGTCCCTCCCCTCGAGCAATCAGCCCCAGCATTTT. The gene calls are TRBV27 and TRBJ1-5; D ambiguous. Germline CDR1 reads MNHEY; CDR2 reads SMNVEV (reference sequence). CDR3 length: 17 amino acids. The V end lost 7 bases, the J end lost 1 base, and 20 bases lay between the germline ends.

The rearrangement uses TRBV9 and TRBJ2-1; 7 bases are shared with TRBD1. The CDR3 totals 14 residues. V was pared by 2 bases and J by 4 bases, with 3 bases of the junction left unmatched. Per the germline V gene, CDR1 is SGDLS and CDR2 is YYNGEE. CDR3 sequence (DNA): TGTGCCAGCAGCGTCCGGGACAGTTACAATGAGCAGTTCTTC. The encoded protein is CASSVRDSYNEQFF.

This clone was observed once. The chain uses TRBV5-6 and TRBJ2-1; 7 bases match TRBD1. The CDR3 extends over 15 amino acids. The ends lost 4 bases at V and 6 bases at J; junction bases unmatched: 10. Germline values: CDR1 SGHDT, CDR2 YYEEEE. CDR3 nucleotide sequence: TGTGCCAGCAGCCAAGACAGGGCCCACGGCAATGAGCAGTTCTTC. Its protein is CASSQDRAHGNEQFF. Full variable domain (rest looked up from reference TRBV5-6 and TRBJ2-1): DAGVTQSPTHLIKTRGQQVTLRCSPKSGHDTVSWYQQALGQGPQFIFQYYEEEERQRGNFPDRFSGHQFPNYSSELNVNALLLGDSALYLCASSQDRAHGNEQFFGPGTRLTVL.

This chain connects TRBV4-1 to TRBJ2-2; 9 bases align to TRBD1. The CDR3 length is 16 residues. V dropped 4 bases and J dropped 4; count of bases not matched to a gene: 7. Germline assignment: CDR1 MGHRA and CDR2 YSYEKL. This chain's CDR3 is CASSPPGTGTTGELFF. DNA of the CDR3: TGCGCCAGCAGCCCCCCCGGGACAGGGACCACCGGGGAGCTGTTTTTT.

The rearrangement links TRBV2 to TRBJ2-5, with a weak D call TRBD1 (5 bases). The CDR3 totals 16 residues. V was cut by 7 bases and J by 4 bases, with 22 bases left in between. CDR1 and CDR2 (germline): SNHLY, FYNNEI. DNA for the CDR3: TGTGCCAGCACTCTCGACAGTACTACCAGAGGAGAGACCCAGTACTTC. It is translated as CASTLDSTTRGETQYF.

The chain couples TRBV19 to TRBJ2-1, with 10 positions matching TRBD2. The trim removed 10 bases at V and 8 bases at J, leaving 11 bases unmatched. The CDR3 consists of 14 residues. In germline, CDR1 is LNHDA, CDR2 SQIVND (reference sequence). The CDR3 protein is CATLSSGSSYEQFF. The CDR3 DNA reads as TGTGCCACCCTGTCTAGCGGGAGTAGCTATGAGCAGTTCTTC. The variable domain in full, with the rest retrieved from reference TRBV19 and TRBJ2-1, is DGGITQSPKYLFRKEGQNVTLSCEQNLNHDAMYWYRQDPGQGLRLIYYSQIVNDFQKGDIAEGYSVSREKKESFPLTVTSAQKNPTAFYLCATLSSGSSYEQFFGPGTRLTVL.

The chain carries TRBV3-1 (or the pseudogene TRBV3-2) and TRBJ2-5, with 10 positions matching TRBD2. The junction had 12 bases not matched to a gene; V was cut back by 0 bases and J by 2 bases. The CDR3 extends over 19 amino acids. The V gene's germline CDR1 is LGHDT and CDR2 YNNKEL (reference sequence). This chain's CDR3 is CASSQDERLGLAAQETQYF. CDR3 DNA: TGTGCCAGCAGCCAAGATGAGAGGCTTGGACTAGCGGCTCAAGAGACCCAGTACTTC.

This clone was counted ten times or more. The gene calls are TRBV6-4 and TRBJ2-2, with a weak D call TRBD2 (6 bases). The CDR3 contains 14 residues. V shed 6 bases and J shed 3 bases, with 11 bases lying between them. Germline V gives CDR1 MRHNA, CDR2 SNTAGT. The DNA of the CDR3 is TGTGCCAGCAGCCCGACGGGAGACACCGGGGAGCTGTTTTTT. Encoded protein: CASSPTGDTGELFF.

The V gene is TRBV4-1, the J gene TRBJ2-5; TRBD1 matches 10 bases. The V gene's germline CDR1 is MGHRA and CDR2 YSYEKL. This CDR3 has 17 residues. The J segment lost 3 bases and the V segment lost 0 bases, leaving 7 bases of the junction unmatched. As DNA, the CDR3 is TGCGCCAGCAGCCAAGAGGTGACCGGGACAGGGGAAGAGACCCAGTACTTC. Its translation: CASSQEVTGTGEETQYF.

This rearrangement joins TRBV29-1 to TRBJ2-1, with 13 bases that match TRBD2. The germline CDR1 and CDR2 sequences are SQVTM and ANQGSEA. The CDR3 is 16 residues long. Trimming cost V 8 bases and J 9 bases; bases outside gene matches: 16. Written as DNA, the CDR3 is TGCAGCTGGAAGGTGGGACGGACTAGCGGGAGTTTTGAGCAGTTCTTC. As protein: CSWKVGRTSGSFEQFF.

The chain has TRBV5-6 and TRBJ2-1; D possibly corresponds to TRBD2 (5 bases). Germline V CDR1 and CDR2: SGHDT, YYEEEE. Trimming shortened V by 2 bases and J by 0 bases, and 15 bases separated the two germline ends. The CDR3 runs to 17 residues. This CDR3 reads CASSFFPGSHSYNEQFF. DNA for the CDR3: TGTGCCAGCAGCTTCTTTCCGGGATCTCACTCCTACAATGAGCAGTTCTTC.

The CDR3 region is CATSRWTENTGELFF. As DNA, the CDR3 is TGTGCCACCAGCCGCTGGACAGAGAACACCGGGGAGCTGTTTTTT. This chain uses TRBV15 with TRBJ2-2, with D maybe TRBD1 (6 bases). The CDR3 extends over 15 amino acids. CDR1 and CDR2 (germline): LNHNV, YYDKDF (reference sequence). V lost 5 bases and J 1 base, leaving 11 bases between the germline ends. The full variable domain, with the rest looked up from reference TRBV15 and TRBJ2-2, is DAMVIQNPRYQVTQFGKPVTLSCSQTLNHNVMYWYQQKSSQAPKLLFHYYDKDFNNEADTPDNFQSRRPNTSFCFLDIRSPGLGDTAMYLCATSRWTENTGELFFGEGSRLTVL.

The rearrangement uses TRBV14 and TRBJ1-5; no reliable D call. Germline CDR1 and CDR2: SGHDN and FVKESK. The CDR3 extends over 17 amino acids. V lost 0 bases to trimming and J lost 6 bases, with 18 bases between them. This CDR3 is CASSQDWRRLRSQPQHF. The CDR3 DNA follows: TGTGCCAGCAGCCAAGACTGGAGAAGGCTAAGAAGTCAGCCCCAGCATTTT.

The genes are TRBV6-2 or TRBV6-3 and TRBJ2-7, with 7 bases lining up with TRBD1. V shed 2 bases, J shed 6 bases, and the junction held 1 base outside the gene matches. The CDR3 spans 12 residues. Germline V gives CDR1 MNHEY, CDR2 SVGEGT. DNA for the CDR3: TGTGCCAGCAGTTACGGGACAGCCGAGCAGTACTTC. Protein: CASSYGTAEQYF.

The rearrangement links TRBV20-1 to TRBJ2-7, with TRBD1 matching over 12 bases. The length of the CDR3 is 14 residues. Germline V gene sequence: CDR1 DFQATT, CDR2 SNEGSKA (reference sequence). V gave up 3 bases and J gave up 7 bases; unmatched junction bases: 7. CDR3 in DNA: TGCAGTGCTAGTAGGGGGACAGGGGGCTGGGAGCAGTACTTC. Its protein is CSASRGTGGWEQYF.